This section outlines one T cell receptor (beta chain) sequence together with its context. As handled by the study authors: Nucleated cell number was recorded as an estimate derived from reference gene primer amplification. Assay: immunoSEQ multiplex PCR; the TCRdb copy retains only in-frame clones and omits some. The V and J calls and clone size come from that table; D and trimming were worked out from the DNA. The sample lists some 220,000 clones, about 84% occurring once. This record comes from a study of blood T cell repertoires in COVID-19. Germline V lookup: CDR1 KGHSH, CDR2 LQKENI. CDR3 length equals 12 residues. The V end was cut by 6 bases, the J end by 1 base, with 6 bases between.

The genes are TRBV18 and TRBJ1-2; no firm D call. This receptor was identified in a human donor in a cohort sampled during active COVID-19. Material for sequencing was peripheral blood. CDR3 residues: CASSVFNYGYTF. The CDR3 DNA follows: TGTGCCAGCTCCGTTTTTAACTATGGCTACACCTTC.